Listed here are 5 T cell receptor beta chains from one sample, sequenced in a study of technical replicates of blood from a few donors. The protocol was immunoSEQ multiplex PCR, while the TCRdb copy is restricted to in-frame clones and leaves out a portion. There are fewer than 60,000 clones in the sample; roughly 96% occur only once, and just over 3% lies in the top ten. Sequencing was carried out using PBMCs. The source is a human donor in good health. Some clones in this sample may be carry-over from other donors' samples.

The chain employs TRBV19 and TRBJ1-5; D unclear. V dropped 4 bases and J dropped 4 bases, with 5 bases sitting between them. The germline V gene encodes CDR1 LNHDA and CDR2 SQIVND (reference sequence). This CDR3 region has 12 residues. The CDR3 protein is CASSTQNQPQHF. The CDR3 bases are TGTGCCAGTAGTACCCAAAATCAGCCCCAGCATTTT.

The chain has TRBV27 and TRBJ2-4; TRBD1 matches 9 bases. In germline, CDR1 is MNHEY, CDR2 SMNVEV (reference sequence). This CDR3 comprises 15 residues. The junction had 3 bases not matched to a gene; V was cut back by 5 bases and J by 1 base. For the CDR3, the DNA is TGTGCCAGCAGTCACGGGACAGGGGCCAAAAACATTCAGTACTTC. It encodes CASSHGTGAKNIQYF.

Concerning this clone itself: The sample has other DNA sequences that encode this CDR3 too. The rearrangement joins TRBV9 to TRBJ1-2; tentative D call: TRBD1 (6 bases). The CDR3 has 14 amino acids. Germline CDR1 and CDR2: SGDLS and YYNGEE. The ends were cut back, 0 bases at V and 0 bases at J, with 6 bases in the middle. In DNA, the CDR3 is TGTGCCAGCAGCGTAGGACAGGCTAACTATGGCTACACCTTC. Translating gives CASSVGQANYGYTF.

The count of this clone is one. V gene TRBV7-2 combines with J gene TRBJ2-1, with TRBD2 matching over 8 bases. The V gene end was trimmed by 5 bases and the J gene end by 7 bases; junction bases not matched to a gene: 7. The CDR3 extends over 14 amino acids. Germline assignment: CDR1 SGHTA and CDR2 FQGNSA. The CDR3 loop reads CASSPSAGGNEQFF. For the CDR3, the DNA is TGTGCCAGCAGCCCCTCGGCGGGAGGAAATGAGCAGTTCTTC.

The chain recombines TRBV2 with TRBJ2-3; D perhaps matches TRBD2 (6 bases). There are 14 residues in the CDR3. Trimming removed 10 bases at V and 5 bases at J, with 19 bases between. From germline, CDR1 is SNHLY and CDR2 FYNNEI. CDR3 coding DNA: TGTGCCAACAAGGTCGAGGAGGGTGTAGATACGCAGTATTTT. Translation gives CANKVEEGVDTQYF.